This T cell receptor (beta chain) is from a study of cytomegalovirus exposure and HLA in healthy donors. The CDR3 runs to 13 residues. V dropped 4 bases and J dropped 6; count of bases not matched to a gene: 4. CDR1 is MNHEY, CDR2 SVGAGI, per germline. Use of 60 Vbeta and 13 Jbeta primers characterized the PCR. Profiling relied on immunoSEQ multiplex PCR, and the TCRdb table lists in-frame clones only, not all of them. The sample contains about 160,000 clones, roughly 82% of which appear only once. The sample comprised PBMCs. The source is a woman aged 45 to 65 in good health and CMV-seropositive. The chain combines TRBV6-5 with TRBJ2-7; 9 nucleotides match TRBD1. The CDR3 loop reads CASSSGTGREQYF. The CDR3 DNA follows: TGTGCCAGCAGTTCCGGGACAGGGCGCGAGCAGTACTTC.